Below, one T cell receptor beta chain is given with its context. Its antigen has not been determined. No much larger clone exists at a distance of one base, and base qualities are not known. The data stem from a study of STAT5B mutations in CD4+ large granular lymphocyte leukemia (dated by TCRdb to between 2020 and 2023). With regard to the full study: Among healthy controls, the CDR3 'QG' motif was associated with a particular HLA allele. Flow cytometry performed on FACSCanto II or FACSVerse showed that the purified fractions had more than 95% purity among lymphocytes. TCRbeta repertoires of CD4+ T-cell large granular lymphocyte leukemia patients were compared with those of healthy blood donors.

The immunoSEQ assay at survey resolution was used to sequence TCRbeta rearrangements from genomic DNA. Processing in the source paper ran as follows. In the TCR sequencing data, the lowest productive clonotype frequency that could be detected was 2.59 x 10-5. Analyses included only productive TCRbeta rearrangements, meaning complete and in-frame sequences. Sample clonality was computed as Simpson clonality in the immunoSEQ Analyzer version 3.0. Clones were grouped by frequency into very rare, small, medium, large (1-20%) or hyperexpanded (>20%) categories. Generation probabilities were estimated with OLGA 1.2.3, V-gene circos plots were made with VDJtools, specificities were searched in VDJdb, and CDR3 motifs were identified with GLIPH. TCRdb took over this immuneACCESS table, retaining in-frame rearrangements with V and J assigned. Such tables are incomplete; in checked studies, under half of the missing clones stem from an unresolved V gene, and the remainder is unexplained. The V and J calls and the clone size are those of that table, but D and trimming were determined from the DNA. The sample table shows roughly 25,000 clones, and roughly 69% are seen once. Less than 10% of the sample goes to the ten largest clones.

The healthy control group was made up of around 40 blood donors, and the Finnish Red Cross blood service supplied their buffy coats. All TCR-sequenced material derived from peripheral blood: patient blood samples and healthy donor buffy coats. Peripheral blood mononuclear cells were isolated by Ficoll-Hypaque gradient centrifugation. Magnetic purification was used to isolate CD4+ cells from the buffy coats of the healthy controls. Genomic DNA was extracted using the Gentra Puregene Cell and Tissue kit, and a Qubit 2.0 fluorometer was used to quantify it. Per the germline V gene (reference sequence), LNHNV is the CDR1 and YYDKDF is the CDR2. Spanning cysteine to phenylalanine, the CDR3 consists of 13 amino acids. Of all the DNA, just the CDR3 is kept, 39 bases in frame from base 1. V is cut by 0 bases and J by 6 bases, and the space between the germline ends is 6 bases. Results the study describes overall, beyond this receptor: CD4-sorted patient repertoires appeared more clonal than healthy CD4+ repertoires, and this difference persisted after removing the putative leukemic clones. The data were not HLA-matched, and the higher clonality in CD4+ T-LGLL than in CD8+ T-LGLL could be due to the relatively small sample size. Each patient's main leukemic clonotypes were private, but roughly 25% of these clonotypes showed up at low frequency in the non-leukemic repertoires of other patients. Enrichment of TRBV06-family usage was observed among the top patient clones (8/27) relative to healthy controls (2/35).

The receptor comes from a human donor in good health. Material: CD4+ T cells from blood buffy coats. This chain joins TRBV15 to TRBJ2-1; no D segment can be confidently identified. The CDR3 sequence is CATSRDRSNEQFF. At the DNA level, the sequence is TGTGCCACCAGCAGAGATCGCAGCAATGAGCAGTTCTTC.